This TCR beta chain was profiled in a study of molecular identifiers for immune sequencing clone quantification. The germline gives CDR1 MNHEY, CDR2 SVGAGI. The V gene end was trimmed by 9 bases and the J gene end by 6 bases; junction bases not matched to a gene: 2. CDR3 length equals 11 residues. Via MiXCR, TCRdb re-called the PCR reads, giving one row per CDR3 protein. The repertoire holds hundreds of thousands of distinct CDR3 sequences, with about 23% as singletons. This clonotype was seen more than once but under ten times. The sequence was collected from a human donor in good health. Some libraries in this study had Jurkat cell RNA spiked in. The sequenced material came from naive CD8+ T cells from blood, with Jurkat cell RNA spiked in. As for subset: FACS-sorted CD8+CD4-CCR7+CD45RA+ naive T cells. The chain employs TRBV6-5 and TRBJ1-2; 9 bases are shared with TRBD1. The CDR3 DNA is TGTGCCAGGGGACAGGGAAATGGCTACACCTTC. The encoded protein is CARGQGNGYTF.